The rows below give T cell receptor beta chains drawn from one sample of a study of blood T cell repertoires in COVID-19. Method: immunoSEQ multiplex PCR; TCRdb's copy keeps in-frame clones and lacks some. The profile shows around 59,000 clones, 90% of them singletons. Sequencing was carried out using peripheral blood. Receptor source: a man aged 60 to 69 with acute or convalescent COVID-19. The CDR3 runs from the conserved cysteine through the conserved F or W. D genes are given only for firm matches. Only some rows state a clone size, as once, few, many or a class for expanded clones.

CDR3nt: TGTGCCAGCTCTGGGGGACAGGGGGCCGGGTACCCCTACGAGCAGTACTTC
CDR3aa: CASSGGQGAGYPYEQYF
v_gene: TRBV27
d_gene: TRBD1
j_gene: TRBJ2-7
abundance: NA

CDR3nt: TGCGCCAGCAGCCAAGTTATCGGGAGCTCCTACGAGCAGTACTTC
CDR3aa: CASSQVIGSSYEQYF
v_gene: TRBV4-1
d_gene: NA
j_gene: TRBJ2-7
abundance: NA

CDR3nt: TGTGCCAGCAGCCAAAGAGCGGGACAGGGGGCGACTGAAGCTTTCTTT
CDR3aa: CASSQRAGQGATEAFF
v_gene: TRBV14
d_gene: TRBD1
j_gene: TRBJ1-1
abundance: NA

CDR3nt: TGTGCCAGCAGTTACTCCAGCGCCGGGGACAGGGGGAGGAATACGCAGTATTTT
CDR3aa: CASSYSSAGDRGRNTQYF
v_gene: TRBV6-2/TRBV6-3
d_gene: TRBD1
j_gene: TRBJ2-3
abundance: NA

CDR3nt: TGTGCCAGACAGCTAGGGACGGGACAGACCGGCAATCAGCCCCAGCATTTT
CDR3aa: CARQLGTGQTGNQPQHF
v_gene: TRBV21-1
d_gene: NA
j_gene: TRBJ1-5
abundance: NA

CDR3nt: TGCGCCAGCAGCCAAGAAGGGACTTATAATGAGCAGTTCTTC
CDR3aa: CASSQEGTYNEQFF
v_gene: TRBV4-1
d_gene: NA
j_gene: TRBJ2-1
abundance: NA

CDR3nt: TGTGCCAGTAGTTTTCGAGGGCCTCGGAGCACAGATACGCAGTATTTT
CDR3aa: CASSFRGPRSTDTQYF
v_gene: TRBV19
d_gene: NA
j_gene: TRBJ2-3
abundance: NA

CDR3nt: TGTGCCAGCAGTCTTAGCAGGGGAGGGGGCTATGGCTACACCTTC
CDR3aa: CASSLSRGGGYGYTF
v_gene: TRBV6-5
d_gene: NA
j_gene: TRBJ1-2
abundance: NA

CDR3nt: TGTGCCAGCAGCTTAGGGACAGGGGGTACGGGCTATGAGCAGTTCTTC
CDR3aa: CASSLGTGGTGYEQFF
v_gene: TRBV13
d_gene: TRBD1
j_gene: TRBJ2-1
abundance: NA

CDR3nt: TGTGCCAGTAGTAAAATCCCGGGACAGGGCCCAGATACGCAGTATTTT
CDR3aa: CASSKIPGQGPDTQYF
v_gene: TRBV19
d_gene: TRBD1
j_gene: TRBJ2-3
abundance: NA

CDR3nt: TGTGCCAGCAGTGATTGGGGGACAGCTAGCACAGATACGCAGTATTTT
CDR3aa: CASSDWGTASTDTQYF
v_gene: TRBV6-1
d_gene: TRBD1
j_gene: TRBJ2-3
abundance: NA

CDR3nt: TGTGCCAGCAGTTGGGGGGGAAGTTGGACAGATACGCAGTATTTT
CDR3aa: CASSWGGSWTDTQYF
v_gene: TRBV2
d_gene: TRBD2
j_gene: TRBJ2-3
abundance: NA

CDR3nt: TGTGCCAGCAGTTACCATAGGCTAGACAACCGGAGGGAGCAGTACTTC
CDR3aa: CASSYHRLDNRREQYF
v_gene: TRBV6-6
d_gene: NA
j_gene: TRBJ2-7
abundance: NA

CDR3nt: TGTGCCAGCATTCAATCCGGGACAGGGTACTTGTTTGGAAGATATAGCAATCAGCCCCAGCATTTT
CDR3aa: CASIQSGTGYLFGRYSNQPQHF
v_gene: TRBV28
d_gene: TRBD1
j_gene: TRBJ1-5
abundance: NA

CDR3nt: TGTGCCAGCAGTGAAAATTCGGGGTTTCCAGGTGAAAAACTGTTTTTT
CDR3aa: CASSENSGFPGEKLFF
v_gene: TRBV2
d_gene: NA
j_gene: TRBJ1-4
abundance: NA

CDR3nt: TGTGCCAGCAGGGAGCACAGGGTCCGGGAGACCCAGTACTTC
CDR3aa: CASREHRVRETQYF
v_gene: TRBV2
d_gene: NA
j_gene: TRBJ2-5
abundance: NA

CDR3nt: TGTGCCAGCAGCACCTCGACAGGGGCTAATGAAAAACTGTTTTTT
CDR3aa: CASSTSTGANEKLFF
v_gene: TRBV9
d_gene: TRBD1
j_gene: TRBJ1-4
abundance: NA

CDR3nt: TGTGCCAGCAGTTCTCCGGGGTATTCACCCCTCCACTTT
CDR3aa: CASSSPGYSPLHF
v_gene: TRBV12-3/TRBV12-4
d_gene: NA
j_gene: TRBJ1-6
abundance: NA

CDR3nt: TGCGCCAGCAGCTATCAGGGGGCGGATGAGCAGTTCTTC
CDR3aa: CASSYQGADEQFF
v_gene: TRBV5-1
d_gene: TRBD1
j_gene: TRBJ2-1
abundance: NA

CDR3nt: TGCGCCAGCAGCCAGGCTCGACTAGCGGGGGCAGATACGCAGTATTTT
CDR3aa: CASSQARLAGADTQYF
v_gene: TRBV4-1
d_gene: TRBD2
j_gene: TRBJ2-3
abundance: NA

CDR3nt: TGTGCCAGCAGCGACCGGACAGGGTTGCTTGGCTACACCTTC
CDR3aa: CASSDRTGLLGYTF
v_gene: TRBV7-2
d_gene: TRBD1
j_gene: TRBJ1-2
abundance: NA

CDR3nt: TGTGCTAGTCTCCGATACGGACAGGGCACCCACGAGCAGTACTTC
CDR3aa: CASLRYGQGTHEQYF
v_gene: TRBV12-5
d_gene: TRBD1
j_gene: TRBJ2-7
abundance: NA

CDR3nt: TGTGCCTGGAACTTAGGGGGAACTGAAGCTTTCTTT
CDR3aa: CAWNLGGTEAFF
v_gene: TRBV30
d_gene: NA
j_gene: TRBJ1-1
abundance: NA

CDR3nt: TGTGCCACCAGTGATCTCAATCAGCCCCAGCATTTT
CDR3aa: CATSDLNQPQHF
v_gene: TRBV24-1
d_gene: NA
j_gene: TRBJ1-5
abundance: NA

CDR3nt: TGTGCCAGCAGCTTTGTGGCTAGCGGGAGGGACTACAATGAGCAGTTCTTC
CDR3aa: CASSFVASGRDYNEQFF
v_gene: TRBV7-9
d_gene: TRBD2
j_gene: TRBJ2-1
abundance: NA

CDR3nt: TGTGCCAGTAGTATAGCTGGGCAGATAAATCAGCCCCAGCATTTT
CDR3aa: CASSIAGQINQPQHF
v_gene: TRBV19
d_gene: NA
j_gene: TRBJ1-5
abundance: NA

CDR3nt: TGTGCCAGCAGTTTGCGGCCTCTAGATACGCAGTATTTT
CDR3aa: CASSLRPLDTQYF
v_gene: TRBV28
d_gene: NA
j_gene: TRBJ2-3
abundance: NA

CDR3nt: TGTGCCAGCAGCTTAAACCCAGGGAGGTACTATGGCTACACCTTC
CDR3aa: CASSLNPGRYYGYTF
v_gene: TRBV7-8
d_gene: NA
j_gene: TRBJ1-2
abundance: NA

CDR3nt: TGTGCCAGCAGCTTCGGACTAGCGGGAGGAAACACCGGGGAGCTGTTTTTT
CDR3aa: CASSFGLAGGNTGELFF
v_gene: TRBV11-3
d_gene: TRBD2
j_gene: TRBJ2-2
abundance: NA

CDR3nt: TGTGCCAGTAGTATTGGGACAGCTGGAAACACCATATATTTT
CDR3aa: CASSIGTAGNTIYF
v_gene: TRBV19
d_gene: TRBD1
j_gene: TRBJ1-3
abundance: NA

CDR3nt: TGTGCCAGCAGTGTGGCTAGCGGGAGGGCGGGTGAGCAGTTCTTC
CDR3aa: CASSVASGRAGEQFF
v_gene: TRBV2
d_gene: TRBD2
j_gene: TRBJ2-1
abundance: NA

CDR3nt: TGTGCCAGCAGCTTGGACAGGGTGTCCACCGGGGAGCTGTTTTTT
CDR3aa: CASSLDRVSTGELFF
v_gene: TRBV5-5
d_gene: NA
j_gene: TRBJ2-2
abundance: NA

CDR3nt: TGTGCCAGCAGTTTATCACCAGGGGTCCCTTATGGCTACACCTTC
CDR3aa: CASSLSPGVPYGYTF
v_gene: TRBV27
d_gene: NA
j_gene: TRBJ1-2
abundance: NA

CDR3nt: TGTGCCAGCAGCCACAGGGGTTTCTACAATGAGCAGTTCTTC
CDR3aa: CASSHRGFYNEQFF
v_gene: TRBV27
d_gene: TRBD1
j_gene: TRBJ2-1
abundance: once

CDR3nt: TGTGCCAGCAGCCCCGCCGGGGTTCCCCTCTATGGCTACACCTTC
CDR3aa: CASSPAGVPLYGYTF
v_gene: TRBV11-3
d_gene: NA
j_gene: TRBJ1-2
abundance: NA

CDR3nt: TGTGCCAGCAGCTTACGGCGGGGACAGCTCTACGAGCAGTACTTC
CDR3aa: CASSLRRGQLYEQYF
v_gene: TRBV6-5
d_gene: NA
j_gene: TRBJ2-7
abundance: once

CDR3nt: TGTGCCAGCAGCTTACGACAGGAGAGGGCTTTCTTT
CDR3aa: CASSLRQERAFF
v_gene: TRBV7-2
d_gene: NA
j_gene: TRBJ1-1
abundance: once

CDR3nt: TGTGCCAGCAGCCTACAGGGAATCCCCCACTATGGCTACACCTTC
CDR3aa: CASSLQGIPHYGYTF
v_gene: TRBV28
d_gene: NA
j_gene: TRBJ1-2
abundance: once

CDR3nt: TGTGCCAGAAGCAACCAAGGGGACGAGCAGTACTTC
CDR3aa: CARSNQGDEQYF
v_gene: TRBV5-3
d_gene: NA
j_gene: TRBJ2-7
abundance: NA

CDR3nt: TGTGCCAGCAGCTTTCAGGCCGGGATCACCGGGGAGCTGTTTTTT
CDR3aa: CASSFQAGITGELFF
v_gene: TRBV5-5
d_gene: NA
j_gene: TRBJ2-2
abundance: NA

CDR3nt: TGTGCCTGGAGTTATACTAGCTCAAGCTCCTACAATGAGCAGTTCTTC
CDR3aa: CAWSYTSSSSYNEQFF
v_gene: TRBV30
d_gene: NA
j_gene: TRBJ2-1
abundance: NA